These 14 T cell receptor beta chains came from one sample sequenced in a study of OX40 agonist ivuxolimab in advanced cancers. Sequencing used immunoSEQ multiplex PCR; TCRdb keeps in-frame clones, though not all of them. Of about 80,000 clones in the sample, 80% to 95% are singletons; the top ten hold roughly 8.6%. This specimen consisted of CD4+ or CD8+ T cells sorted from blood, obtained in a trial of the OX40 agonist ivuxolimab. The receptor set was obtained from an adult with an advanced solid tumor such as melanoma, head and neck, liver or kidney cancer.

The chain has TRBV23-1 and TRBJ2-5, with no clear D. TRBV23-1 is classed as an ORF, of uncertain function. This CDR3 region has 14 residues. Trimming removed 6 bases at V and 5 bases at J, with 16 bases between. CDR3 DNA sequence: TGCGCCAGCAGGAAGGACCCTCTCCAGGAGACCCAGTACTTC. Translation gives CASRKDPLQETQYF.

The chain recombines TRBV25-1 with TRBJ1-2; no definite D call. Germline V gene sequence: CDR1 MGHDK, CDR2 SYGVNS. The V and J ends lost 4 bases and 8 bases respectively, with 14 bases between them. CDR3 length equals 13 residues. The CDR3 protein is CASSAAPWEGYTF. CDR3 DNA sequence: TGTGCCAGCAGTGCGGCTCCCTGGGAAGGCTACACCTTC.

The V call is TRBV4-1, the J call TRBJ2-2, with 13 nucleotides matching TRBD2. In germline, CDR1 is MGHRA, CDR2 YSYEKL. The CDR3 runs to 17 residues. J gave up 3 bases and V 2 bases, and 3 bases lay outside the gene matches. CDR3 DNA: TGCGCCAGCAGCCAATTTACTAGCGGGGGGGACACCGGGGAGCTGTTTTTT. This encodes CASSQFTSGGDTGELFF.

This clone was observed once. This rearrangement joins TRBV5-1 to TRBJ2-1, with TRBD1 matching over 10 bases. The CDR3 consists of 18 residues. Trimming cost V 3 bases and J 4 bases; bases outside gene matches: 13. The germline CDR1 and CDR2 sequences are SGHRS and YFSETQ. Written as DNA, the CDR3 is TGCGCCAGCAGCTCCCAATCCCCAGGGACAGGGGCATACAATGAGCAGTTCTTC. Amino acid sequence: CASSSQSPGTGAYNEQFF.

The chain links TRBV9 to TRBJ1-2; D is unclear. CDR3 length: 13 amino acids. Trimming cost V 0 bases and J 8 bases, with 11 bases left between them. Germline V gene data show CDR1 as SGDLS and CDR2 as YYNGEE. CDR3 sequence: CASSVGGAQGYTF. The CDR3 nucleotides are TGTGCCAGCAGCGTAGGAGGTGCGCAGGGCTACACCTTC.

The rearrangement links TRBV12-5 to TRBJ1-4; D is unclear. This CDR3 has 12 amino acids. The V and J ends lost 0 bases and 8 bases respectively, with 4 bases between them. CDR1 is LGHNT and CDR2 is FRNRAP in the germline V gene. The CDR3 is CASGLVAEKLFF. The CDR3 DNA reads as TGTGCTAGTGGTTTGGTTGCCGAAAAACTGTTTTTT.

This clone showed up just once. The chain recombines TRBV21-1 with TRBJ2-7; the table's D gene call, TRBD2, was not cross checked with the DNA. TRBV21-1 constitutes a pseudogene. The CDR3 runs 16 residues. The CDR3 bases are TGTGCCAGCAGCAAAGAGGGGGGGAGAAGCTCCTACGAGCAGTACTTC. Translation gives CASSKEGGRSSYEQYF.

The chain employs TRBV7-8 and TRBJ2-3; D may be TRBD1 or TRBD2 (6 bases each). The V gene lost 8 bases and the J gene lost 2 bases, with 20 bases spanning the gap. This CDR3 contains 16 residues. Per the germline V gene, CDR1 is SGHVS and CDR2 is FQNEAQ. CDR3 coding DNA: TGTGCCAGCTCATCCCTTGGGGGGCCTTTCACAGATACGCAGTATTTT. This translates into CASSSLGGPFTDTQYF.

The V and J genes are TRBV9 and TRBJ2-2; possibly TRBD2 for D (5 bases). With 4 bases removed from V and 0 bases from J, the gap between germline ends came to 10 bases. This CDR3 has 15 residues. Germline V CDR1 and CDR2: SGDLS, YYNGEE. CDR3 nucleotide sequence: TGTGCCAGCAGCCAGAGAGGGCCGAACACCGGGGAGCTGTTTTTT. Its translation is CASSQRGPNTGELFF.

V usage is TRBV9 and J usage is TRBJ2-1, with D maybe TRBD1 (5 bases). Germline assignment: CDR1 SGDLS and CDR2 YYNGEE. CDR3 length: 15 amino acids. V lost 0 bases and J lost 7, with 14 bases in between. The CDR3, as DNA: TGTGCCAGCAGCGTAGGATCAGGGATTGGGAATGAGCAGTTCTTC. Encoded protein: CASSVGSGIGNEQFF. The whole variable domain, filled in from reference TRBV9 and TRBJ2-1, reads DSGVTQTPKHLITATGQRVTLRCSPRSGDLSVYWYQQSLDQGLQFLIQYYNGEERAKGNILERFSAQQFPDLHSELNLSSLELGDSALYFCASSVGSGIGNEQFFGPGTRLTVL.

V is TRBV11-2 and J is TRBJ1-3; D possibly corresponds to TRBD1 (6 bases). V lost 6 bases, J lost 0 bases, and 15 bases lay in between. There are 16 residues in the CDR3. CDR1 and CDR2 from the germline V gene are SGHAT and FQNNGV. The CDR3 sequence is CASRRITGSSGNTIYF. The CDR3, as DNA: TGTGCCAGCAGACGAATTACAGGGAGCTCTGGAAACACCATATATTTT.

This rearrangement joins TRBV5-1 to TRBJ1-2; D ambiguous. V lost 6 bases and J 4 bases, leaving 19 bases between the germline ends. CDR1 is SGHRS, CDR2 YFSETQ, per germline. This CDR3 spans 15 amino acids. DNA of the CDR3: TGCGCCAGCAAGGGCGATGGCCACGTTATCTATGGCTACACCTTC. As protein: CASKGDGHVIYGYTF.

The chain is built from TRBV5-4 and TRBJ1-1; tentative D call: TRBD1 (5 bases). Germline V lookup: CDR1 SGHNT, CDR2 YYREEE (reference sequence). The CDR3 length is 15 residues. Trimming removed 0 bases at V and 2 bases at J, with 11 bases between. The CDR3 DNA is TGTGCCAGCAGCTTGGGACAGCCACCCAACACTGAAGCTTTCTTT. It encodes CASSLGQPPNTEAFF.

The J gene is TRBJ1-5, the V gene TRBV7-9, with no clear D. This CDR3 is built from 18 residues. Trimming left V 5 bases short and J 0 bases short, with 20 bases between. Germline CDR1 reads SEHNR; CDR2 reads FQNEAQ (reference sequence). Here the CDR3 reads CASSPTPNGDYSNQPQHF. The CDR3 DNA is TGTGCCAGCAGCCCAACACCCAACGGGGATTATAGCAATCAGCCCCAGCATTTT.